This T cell receptor (beta chain) was observed in a study of blood T cell repertoires in COVID-19. Study-wide background: Specimens from acute and convalescent COVID-19 originated in the United States, Italy and Spain.

The protocol was immunoSEQ multiplex PCR, while the TCRdb copy is restricted to in-frame clones and leaves out a portion. The table shows about 140,000 clones, with around 86% occurring only once. This clone showed up just once. Source material: peripheral blood. This clonotype was sampled from a human donor in a cohort sampled during active COVID-19.

CDR3 coding DNA: TGTGCCAGCAGAACAGGGGGCTCTTACGAGCAGTACTTC. The encoded protein is CASRTGGSYEQYF. The V call is TRBV28, the J call TRBJ2-7; 9 bases line up with TRBD1. Germline V CDR1 and CDR2: MDHEN, SYDVKM. The CDR3 runs 13 residues. The V segment lost 6 bases and the J segment 4 bases; nucleotides outside the gene matches: 4.